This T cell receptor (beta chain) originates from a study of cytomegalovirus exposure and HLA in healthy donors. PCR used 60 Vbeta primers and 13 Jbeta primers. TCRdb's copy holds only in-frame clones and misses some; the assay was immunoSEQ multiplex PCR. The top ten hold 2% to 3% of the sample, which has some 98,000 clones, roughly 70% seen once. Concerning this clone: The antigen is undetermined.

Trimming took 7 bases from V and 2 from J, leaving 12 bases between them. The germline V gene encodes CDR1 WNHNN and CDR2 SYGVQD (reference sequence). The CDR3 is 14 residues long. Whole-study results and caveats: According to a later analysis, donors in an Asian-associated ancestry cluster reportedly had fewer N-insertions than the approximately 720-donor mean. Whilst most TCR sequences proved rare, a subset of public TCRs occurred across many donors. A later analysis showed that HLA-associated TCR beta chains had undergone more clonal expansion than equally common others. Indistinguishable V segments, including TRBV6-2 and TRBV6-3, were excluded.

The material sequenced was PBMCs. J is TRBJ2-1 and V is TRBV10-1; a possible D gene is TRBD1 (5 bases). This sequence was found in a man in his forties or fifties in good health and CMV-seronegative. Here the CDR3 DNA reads TGCGCCAGCACCACCAGACAGACCTACAATGAGCAGTTCTTC. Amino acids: CASTTRQTYNEQFF.